This T cell receptor (beta chain) was retrieved from a study of identical twins. Study outcomes and limitations: Low generation probability was overrepresented in out-of-frame alpha sequences shared by twins. Findings depended on cross-sectional statistics rather than tracking the same donors.

Worth noting for this clonotype: The antigen is not known. The likely explanation is a read error, given a far larger clone one base away.

Healthy Caucasians made up all donors. A universal primer binding site was introduced by template switching. The final cDNA contained unique molecular identifiers. Via MiXCR, TCRdb re-called the 5' RACE reads, giving one row per CDR3 protein. The data contain 1.5 million or so distinct CDR3 sequences, under 35% of them singletons. The CDR3 loop spans 13 amino acids. Germline CDR1 MNHEY, CDR2 SMNVEV (reference sequence). Sequencing was performed on cord blood. V usage is TRBV27 and J usage is TRBJ2-7; D is perhaps TRBD1 (6 bases). The receptor comes from a newborn girl in good health. In DNA, the CDR3 is TGTGCCGGCAGTTTAAACAGGGCCTACGAGCAGTACTTC. It encodes CAGSLNRAYEQYF.